One and the same sample provided the 18 T cell receptor beta chains below, sequenced in a study of metastatic and nonmetastatic thyroid tumors. MiXCR reprocessed the PCR reads for TCRdb. The repertoire holds 21,000 or so clones, with less than 25% as singletons. Patients had received no treatment of any kind before thyroid surgery. Sequenced: tumor tissue. The receptors shown here come from a female donor with papillary thyroid cancer or a benign thyroid nodule (not recorded which). Some clones in this sample may be carry-over from other donors' samples.

This clone is a singleton in its sample. V usage is TRBV4-2 and J usage is TRBJ1-2; D gene unclear. Germline V gives CDR1 LGHNA, CDR2 YNFKEQ. With 0 bases removed from V and 4 bases from J, the gap between germline ends came to 6 bases. The CDR3 covers 13 residues. CDR3 residues: CASSQDTFYGYTF. The CDR3 DNA reads TGTGCCAGCAGCCAAGACACCTTCTATGGCTACACCTTC.

This clone was seen a handful of times. The rearrangement joins TRBV28 to TRBJ1-5; 7 bases fit TRBD1. Germline CDR1 and CDR2: MDHEN and SYDVKM. V trimming: 5 bases; J trimming: 7 bases; junction bases outside the gene matches: 5. The CDR3 loop spans 13 amino acids. The CDR3 sequence: CASSLTGSQPQHF. The CDR3 DNA follows: TGTGCCAGCAGTCTGACAGGGTCCCAGCCCCAGCATTTT.

V gene TRBV20-1 combines with J gene TRBJ2-7; D is unresolved. Trimming left V 3 bases short and J 7 bases short, with 19 bases between. The CDR3 totals 14 residues. Germline CDR1 DFQATT, CDR2 SNEGSKA (reference sequence). CDR3 nucleotides: TGCAGTGCTAGTCCTCTCGGTTCCTTATGGGAGCAGTACTTC. Encoded protein: CSASPLGSLWEQYF.

This clone was observed a few times. This chain connects TRBV7-9 to TRBJ2-7; D possibly matches TRBD1 or TRBD2 (7 bases each). CDR3 length equals 15 residues. Trimming left V 4 bases short and J 3 bases short, with 16 bases between. The germline gives CDR1 SEHNR, CDR2 FQNEAQ (reference sequence). CDR3 bases: TGTGCCAGCAGCTCCCGGGGGGACAGAAACTACGAGCAGTACTTC. It translates to CASSSRGDRNYEQYF. Full variable domain (remainder filled in from reference TRBV7-9 and TRBJ2-7): DTGVSQNPRHKITKRGQNVTFRCDPISEHNRLYWYRQTLGQGPEFLTYFQNEAQLEKSRLLSDRFSAERPKGSFSTLEIQRTEQGDSAMYLCASSSRGDRNYEQYFGPGTRLTVT.

This clone was found many times. The chain employs TRBV3-1 and TRBJ1-5; no definite D call. CDR3 size: 15 residues. Trimming removed 1 base at V and 0 bases at J, with 7 bases between. Germline assignment: CDR1 LGHDT and CDR2 YNNKEL (reference sequence). The CDR3 is CASSQGGNSNQPQHF. CDR3 in DNA: TGTGCCAGCAGCCAAGGCGGAAATAGCAATCAGCCCCAGCATTTT.

This clone was seen a few times. This same CDR3 is encoded by further DNA sequences in the sample. The chain recombines TRBV20-1 with TRBJ2-7; the match to TRBD2 covers 7 bases. The germline gives CDR1 DFQATT, CDR2 SNEGSKA (reference sequence). With V trimmed by 3 bases and J by 5 bases, 16 bases remained unmatched. This CDR3 comprises 16 residues. The CDR3 protein is CSASRPGGSSIHEQYF. In DNA form, the CDR3 reads TGCAGTGCTAGTCGCCCAGGCGGGAGCTCTATCCACGAGCAGTACTTC.

By its share, this clone is medium-sized. The junction does not match germline at one end; this may be a read error. The chain employs TRBV6-2 or TRBV6-3 and TRBJ2-1, with 8 bases matching TRBD1. CDR3 size: 17 residues. The V gene's germline CDR1 is MNHEY and CDR2 SVGEGT. The CDR3 protein is CVSSYDPGQADYNEQFF. The CDR3 DNA reads as TGTGTCAGCAGTTACGATCCGGGACAGGCAGACTACAATGAGCAGTTCTTC.

The sample holds many counts of this clone. This chain joins TRBV7-9 and TRBJ2-3, with 8 bases lining up with TRBD1. This CDR3 is 14 amino acids long. CDR1 and CDR2 from the germline V gene are SEHNR and FQNEAQ (reference sequence). The V gene end was trimmed by 5 bases and the J gene end by 6 bases; junction bases not matched to a gene: 7. CDR3 coding DNA: TGTGCCAGCAGCCCTGGACAGGGAGCGGATACGCAGTATTTT. Protein: CASSPGQGADTQYF.

The chain links TRBV13 to TRBJ1-2; 7 bases fit TRBD1. Germline-derived CDR1 and CDR2 are PRHDT and FYEKMQ (reference sequence). V lost 5 bases to trimming and J lost 4 bases; unmatched junction nucleotides: 13. This CDR3 is built from 16 residues. The CDR3, as DNA: TGTGCCAGCAGCCGTACTGACAGGGTTGAGGGCTATGGCTACACCTTC. Translated: CASSRTDRVEGYGYTF.

This clone was recorded at least ten times. The genes are TRBV19 and TRBJ2-7; D is ambiguous. The V end lost 3 bases, the J end lost 6 bases, and 12 bases lay between the germline ends. Germline lookup yields CDR1 LNHDA and CDR2 SQIVND (reference sequence). CDR3 length: 13 amino acids. The CDR3 loop reads CASSMGTSAEQYF. Written as DNA, the CDR3 is TGTGCCAGTAGTATGGGCACCTCCGCCGAGCAGTACTTC.

As DNA, the CDR3 is TGCAGTGCCGCGGGGGCTAGACCCGAGCAGTACTTC. It specifies CSAAGARPEQYF. V usage is TRBV20-1 and J usage is TRBJ2-7, with a possible D match to TRBD2 (7 bases). Germline V gives CDR1 DFQATT, CDR2 SNEGSKA (reference sequence). V was pared by 6 bases and J by 6 bases, with 15 bases between. This CDR3 region has 12 residues.

This clone was found many times. The rearrangement uses TRBV7-6 and TRBJ2-4; perhaps TRBD2 as D (6 bases). Germline lookup yields CDR1 SGHVS and CDR2 FNYEAQ. The V end lost 2 bases, the J end lost 8 bases, and 10 bases lay between the germline ends. CDR3 length: 13 residues. As DNA, the CDR3 is TGTGCCAGCAGCTTAAGGGGCGGGGACATTCAGTACTTC. This encodes CASSLRGGDIQYF.

This clone showed up just a few times. The chain combines TRBV20-1 with TRBJ1-2; weak D call: TRBD1 (5 bases). V gave up 6 bases and J gave up 13 bases, with 18 bases separating them. Looked up from germline, CDR1 is DFQATT and CDR2 is SNEGSKA (reference sequence). The CDR3 spans 11 residues. CDR3 residues: CSAPVSRAVTF. In DNA form, the CDR3 reads TGCAGTGCCCCCGTGAGCAGGGCGGTCACCTTC.

This clone has a count of ten or more. The chain combines TRBV18 with TRBJ1-2; unclear D gene. The germline V and J ends were trimmed by 3 bases and 8 bases, with 16 bases remaining between them. There are 14 residues in the CDR3. Germline-derived CDR1 and CDR2 are KGHSH and LQKENI. The CDR3 DNA follows: TGTGCCAGCTCACCCCTGGCGGGAGAACTGGGCTACACCTTC. Its translation is CASSPLAGELGYTF.

This clone was observed many times. The chain links TRBV19 to TRBJ1-2; D unresolved. V lost 1 base and J 6 bases, leaving 15 bases between the germline ends. The length of the CDR3 is 15 residues. Germline V lookup: CDR1 LNHDA, CDR2 SQIVND (reference sequence). The CDR3 DNA reads as TGTGCCAGTAGTATAGGTGCGACGGCGCGAAATGGCTACACCTTC. This codes for CASSIGATARNGYTF.

The chain recombines TRBV27 with TRBJ2-7; the match to TRBD2 covers 8 bases. CDR1 is MNHEY, CDR2 SMNVEV, per germline (reference sequence). This CDR3 region has 13 residues. The V and J ends lost 5 bases and 10 bases, in that order; junction bases with no gene match: 10. The CDR3 DNA reads as TGTGCCAGCAGTCCGATCGGGGGGGGGGGCCAGTACTTC. Translated, it gives CASSPIGGGGQYF.

In this sample, this clone turned up many times. This chain uses TRBV6-5 with TRBJ2-7, with a weak D call TRBD1 (5 bases). The CDR3 sequence is 14 residues long. V was pared by 2 bases and J by 4 bases, with 12 bases between. Per the germline V gene, CDR1 is MNHEY and CDR2 is SVGAGI. This chain's CDR3 is CASSYDPGWYEQYF. Here the CDR3 DNA reads TGTGCCAGCAGTTACGATCCAGGGTGGTACGAGCAGTACTTC.

This clone has at least ten counts. The chain is built from TRBV28 and TRBJ1-5; 7 nucleotides line up with TRBD1. Germline V gene data show CDR1 as MDHEN and CDR2 as SYDVKM. This CDR3 has 15 residues. J gave up 4 bases and V 3 bases, and 6 bases lay outside the gene matches. The CDR3 reads CASSFQDRPNQPQHF. CDR3 coding DNA: TGTGCCAGCAGTTTTCAGGACAGGCCAAATCAGCCCCAGCATTTT.